These 3 T cell receptor beta chains share one sample of origin, sequenced in a study of monozygotic twins with inflammatory bowel disease. TCRdb reprocessed the 5' RACE reads, with one entry per CDR3 protein and no DNA. The listing contains 88,000 or so distinct CDR3 sequences. Sequencing input: blood. The receptors were gathered from a human donor with ulcerative colitis or Crohn's disease, or a healthy co-twin of an affected twin (not recorded which).

The chain has TRBV3-1 and TRBJ1-1. CDR1 and CDR2 from the germline V gene are LGHDT and YNNKEL (reference sequence). The CDR3 extends over 17 amino acids. The CDR3: CASSQDRTKGEVSEAFF.

The gene calls are TRBV5-1 and TRBJ2-6; TCRdb's D call, TRBD1, is unchecked because there is no DNA. Per germline, CDR1 SGHRS and CDR2 YFSETQ. The CDR3 runs to 15 residues. CDR3 sequence reads: CASSLAGAGANVLTF.

J is TRBJ2-7 and V is TRBV5-1. Germline values: CDR1 SGHRS, CDR2 YFSETQ. The CDR3 is 13 amino acids. The CDR3 reads CASSQGTTYEQYF.